A single sample gave rise to the 9 T cell receptor beta chains below, sequenced in a study of T-cell memory formation after mild COVID-19. One entry per CDR3 protein, called by TCRdb with MiXCR from the 5' RACE reads. The sample lists about 180,000 distinct CDR3 sequences; 16% were seen once. Sequencing input: PBMCs or a T cell subset sorted from them (not recorded which). The receptors here all came from an adult woman who had mild COVID-19 (a few samples of this study predate the infection). Cell type and time point are not known.

The chain carries TRBV6-2 or TRBV6-3 and TRBJ2-7; D may be TRBD1 (5 bases). The CDR3 contains 16 residues. Germline V lookup: CDR1 MNHEY, CDR2 SVGEGT. V lost 4 bases and J 0 bases, leaving 16 bases between the germline ends. The CDR3 protein is CASSSSDSHFSYEQYF. Written as DNA, the CDR3 is TGTGCCAGCAGTTCCTCCGACAGTCACTTCTCCTACGAGCAGTACTTC.

This clonotype was observed a handful of times. The chain carries TRBV30 and TRBJ2-1, with 7 bases lining up with TRBD2. Germline CDR1 reads GTSNPN; CDR2 reads SVGIG (reference sequence). The CDR3 is made up of 13 amino acids. V trimming: 5 bases; J trimming: 8 bases; junction bases outside the gene matches: 9. The CDR3 here is CAWAGTTLDEQFF. The DNA for the CDR3 is TGTGCCTGGGCCGGGACTACCCTCGATGAGCAGTTCTTC.

The chain employs TRBV18 and TRBJ2-1; D may match TRBD1 or TRBD2 (7 bases each). V gave up 1 base and J gave up 10 bases, with 17 bases separating them. The CDR3 consists of 15 residues. Germline lookup yields CDR1 KGHSH and CDR2 LQKENI. This chain's CDR3 is CASSPLVGTAGEQFF. CDR3 DNA sequence: TGTGCCAGCTCACCACTTGTCGGGACAGCGGGGGAGCAGTTCTTC.

V is TRBV3-1 and J is TRBJ2-2; D is uncertain. The V end lost 4 bases, the J end lost 4 bases, and 13 bases lay between the germline ends. The germline gives CDR1 LGHDT, CDR2 YNNKEL (reference sequence). This CDR3 comprises 15 residues. CDR3 residues: CASSREAGITGELFF. The CDR3 region has the DNA TGTGCCAGCAGCCGAGAGGCTGGGATCACCGGGGAGCTGTTTTTT.

This clonotype was observed at least ten times. The chain has TRBV9 and TRBJ2-3, with unresolved D. Germline V CDR1 and CDR2: SGDLS, YYNGEE. This CDR3 is built from 15 residues. The V end was cut by 2 bases, the J end by 0 bases, with 10 bases between. The CDR3: CASSVSSTSTDTQYF. The DNA of the CDR3 is TGTGCCAGCAGCGTGTCTTCCACTAGCACAGATACGCAGTATTTT. The variable domain in full, with the rest retrieved from reference TRBV9 and TRBJ2-3, is DSGVTQTPKHLITATGQRVTLRCSPRSGDLSVYWYQQSLDQGLQFLIQYYNGEERAKGNILERFSAQQFPDLHSELNLSSLELGDSALYFCASSVSSTSTDTQYFGPGTRLTVL.

This clonotype was seen more than once but under ten times. The rearrangement uses TRBV7-9 and TRBJ2-3; maybe TRBD2 (6 bases). Between the trimmed V and J ends, which lost 11 bases and 5 bases, there was a span of 17 bases. This CDR3 spans 13 amino acids. Germline assignment: CDR1 SEHNR and CDR2 FQNEAQ (reference sequence). CDR3 sequence (DNA): TGTGCCGGAGGGGCAGCCCCGGGAGATACGCAGTATTTT. Translated, it gives CAGGAAPGDTQYF.

V and J are TRBV11-2 and TRBJ2-1; the D call may be TRBD1 or TRBD2 (6 bases each). Germline V gene lookup returns CDR1 SGHAT and CDR2 FQNNGV. The CDR3 runs 14 residues. V lost 1 base, J lost 9 bases, and 13 bases lay in between. CDR3 sequence reads: CASSLAGAGGEQFF. The CDR3, as DNA: TGTGCCAGCAGCTTAGCGGGGGCGGGTGGTGAGCAGTTCTTC.

The sample holds a few counts of this clonotype. The chain recombines TRBV19 with TRBJ2-4, with D possibly TRBD1 on 6 matching bases. Germline-derived CDR1 and CDR2 are LNHDA and SQIVND (reference sequence). The CDR3 is 13 residues long. Trimming took 4 bases from V and 13 from J, leaving 17 bases between them. The CDR3 sequence: CASSKRTVGVQYF. DNA of the CDR3: TGTGCCAGTAGTAAGCGGACAGTTGGGGTCCAGTACTTC.

This clonotype was detected only a few times. The rearrangement uses TRBV6-2 or TRBV6-3 and TRBJ2-1, with TRBD2 matching 7 bases. In germline, CDR1 is MNHEY, CDR2 SVGEGT. V shed 4 bases and J 7 bases; nucleotides not matched to a gene: 7. The CDR3 is made up of 14 amino acids. The CDR3 DNA reads as TGTGCCAGCAGTTTGAGGTCCGGGGGGAATGAGCAGTTCTTC. It is translated as CASSLRSGGNEQFF.